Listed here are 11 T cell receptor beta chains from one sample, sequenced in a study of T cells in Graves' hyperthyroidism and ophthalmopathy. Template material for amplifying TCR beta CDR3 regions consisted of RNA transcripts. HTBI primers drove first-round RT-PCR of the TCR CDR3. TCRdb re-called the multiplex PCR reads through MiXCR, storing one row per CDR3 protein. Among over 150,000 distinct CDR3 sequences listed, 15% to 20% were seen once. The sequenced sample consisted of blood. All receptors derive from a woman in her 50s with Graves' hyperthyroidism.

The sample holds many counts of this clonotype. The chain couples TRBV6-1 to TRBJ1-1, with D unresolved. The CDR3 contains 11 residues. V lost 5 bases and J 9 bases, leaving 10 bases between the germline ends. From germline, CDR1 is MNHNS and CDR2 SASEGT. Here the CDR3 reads CASSIALQAFF. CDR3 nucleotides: TGTGCCAGCAGTATAGCGTTACAAGCTTTCTTT.

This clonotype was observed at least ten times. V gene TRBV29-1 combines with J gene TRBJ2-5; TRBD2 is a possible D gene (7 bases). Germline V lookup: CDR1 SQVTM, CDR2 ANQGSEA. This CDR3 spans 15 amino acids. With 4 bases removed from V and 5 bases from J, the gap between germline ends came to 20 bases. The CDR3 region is CSVVRDGRGGETQYF. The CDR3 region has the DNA TGCAGCGTTGTCCGAGACGGCAGGGGAGGGGAGACCCAGTACTTC.

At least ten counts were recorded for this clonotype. CDR3 DNA sequence: TGTGCCAGCAGTTACTCGGGGACACCCGAGCAGTACTTC. Protein sequence: CASSYSGTPEQYF. The gene calls are TRBV6-2 or TRBV6-3 and TRBJ2-7; maybe TRBD1 (6 bases). The germline CDR1 and CDR2 sequences are MNHEY and SVGEGT. CDR3 length: 13 amino acids. The V gene lost 0 bases and the J gene lost 6 bases, with 9 bases spanning the gap.

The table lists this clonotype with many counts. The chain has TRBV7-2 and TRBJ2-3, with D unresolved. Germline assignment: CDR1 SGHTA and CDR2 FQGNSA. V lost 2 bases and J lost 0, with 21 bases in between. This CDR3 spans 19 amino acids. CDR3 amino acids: CASSLSLGWTMPSTDTQYF. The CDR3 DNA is TGTGCCAGCAGCTTATCTTTGGGGTGGACGATGCCTAGCACAGATACGCAGTATTTT.

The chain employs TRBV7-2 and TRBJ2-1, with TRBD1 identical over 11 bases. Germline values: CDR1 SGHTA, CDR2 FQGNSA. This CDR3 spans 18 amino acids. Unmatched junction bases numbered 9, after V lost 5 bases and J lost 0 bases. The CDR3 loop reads CASSPGQGASGSYNEQFF. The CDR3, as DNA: TGTGCCAGCAGCCCTGGACAGGGGGCGTCAGGCTCCTACAATGAGCAGTTCTTC.

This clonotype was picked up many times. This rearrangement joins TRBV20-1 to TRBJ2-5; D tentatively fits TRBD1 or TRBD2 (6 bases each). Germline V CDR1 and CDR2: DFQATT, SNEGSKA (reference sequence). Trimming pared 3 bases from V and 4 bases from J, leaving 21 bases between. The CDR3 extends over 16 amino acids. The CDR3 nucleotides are TGCAGTGCTAGTCCCGTCACAGGGAGGAAAAGAGAGACCCAGTACTTC. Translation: CSASPVTGRKRETQYF.

DNA of the CDR3: TGCGCCAGCAGCCGCCTCCACGGGGGCGGAACTGTATCCTACGAGCAGTACTTC. Protein: CASSRLHGGGTVSYEQYF. This chain links TRBV4-1 with TRBJ2-7; either TRBD1 or TRBD2 may fit D (6 bases each). V was trimmed by 4 bases and J by 1 base, leaving 23 bases between them. The CDR3 extends over 18 amino acids. The germline CDR1 and CDR2 sequences are MGHRA and YSYEKL.

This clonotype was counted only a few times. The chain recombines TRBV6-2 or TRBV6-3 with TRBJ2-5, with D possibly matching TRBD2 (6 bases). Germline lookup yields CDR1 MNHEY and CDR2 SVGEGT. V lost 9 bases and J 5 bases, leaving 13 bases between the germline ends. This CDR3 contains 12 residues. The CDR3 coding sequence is TGTGCCAGTCTTCGGGGAGGCGAGACCCAGTACTTC. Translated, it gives CASLRGGETQYF.

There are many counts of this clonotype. DNA for the CDR3: TGTGCCAGCACCAGGGCCGGGACTAGCTACAATGAGCAGTTCTTC. This gives the protein CASTRAGTSYNEQFF. This chain connects TRBV6-2 or TRBV6-3 to TRBJ2-1, with 8 bases fitting TRBD2. Germline V gene data show CDR1 as MNHEY and CDR2 as SVGEGT. The CDR3 length is 15 residues. Unmatched junction bases numbered 8, after V lost 7 bases and J lost 3 bases.

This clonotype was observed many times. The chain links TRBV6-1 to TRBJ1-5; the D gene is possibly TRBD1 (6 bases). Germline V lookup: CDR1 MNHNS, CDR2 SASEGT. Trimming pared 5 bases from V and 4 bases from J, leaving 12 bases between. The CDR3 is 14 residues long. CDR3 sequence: CASSLQGSNQPQHF. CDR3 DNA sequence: TGTGCCAGCAGTTTACAGGGTTCAAATCAGCCCCAGCATTTT.

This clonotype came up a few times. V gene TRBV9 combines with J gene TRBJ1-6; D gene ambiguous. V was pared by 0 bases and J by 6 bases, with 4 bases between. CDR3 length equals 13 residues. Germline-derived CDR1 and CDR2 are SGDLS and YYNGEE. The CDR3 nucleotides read TGTGCCAGCAGCGTAGATGGTAATTCACCCCTCCACTTT. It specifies CASSVDGNSPLHF.